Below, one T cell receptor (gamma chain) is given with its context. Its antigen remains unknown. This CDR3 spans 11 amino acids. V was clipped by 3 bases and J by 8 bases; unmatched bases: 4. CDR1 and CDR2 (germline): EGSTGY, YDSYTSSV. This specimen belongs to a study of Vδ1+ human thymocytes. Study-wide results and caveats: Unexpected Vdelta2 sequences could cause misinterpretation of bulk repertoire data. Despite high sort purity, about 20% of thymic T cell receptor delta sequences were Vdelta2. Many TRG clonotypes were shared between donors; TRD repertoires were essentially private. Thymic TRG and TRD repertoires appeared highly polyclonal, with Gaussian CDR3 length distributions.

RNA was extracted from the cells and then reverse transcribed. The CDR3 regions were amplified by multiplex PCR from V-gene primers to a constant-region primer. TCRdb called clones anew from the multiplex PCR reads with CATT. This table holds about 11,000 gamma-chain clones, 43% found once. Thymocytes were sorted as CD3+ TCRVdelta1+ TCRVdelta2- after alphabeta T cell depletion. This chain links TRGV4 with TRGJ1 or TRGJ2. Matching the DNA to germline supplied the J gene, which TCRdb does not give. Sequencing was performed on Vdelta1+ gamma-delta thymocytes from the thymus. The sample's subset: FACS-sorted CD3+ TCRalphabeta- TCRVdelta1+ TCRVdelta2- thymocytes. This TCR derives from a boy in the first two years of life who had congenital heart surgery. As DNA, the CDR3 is TGTGCCACCTGGGATAGCCATAAGAAACTCTTT. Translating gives CATWDSHKKLF.